Listed here is a single T cell receptor (beta chain). Repertoires were generated with immunoSEQ multiplex PCR, while TCRdb's copy carries only in-frame clones and drops some. The sample lists 200,000 to 300,000 clones, around 83% occurring once. This sample was included in a study of blood T cell repertoires in COVID-19. In the study overall: PBMCs, B-cell-depleted T cells, or T cells provided the cDNA or gDNA that made up the material.

The CDR3 is made up of 15 amino acids. V was pared by 5 bases and J by 6 bases, with 19 bases between. Germline V gene lookup returns CDR1 SGHVS and CDR2 FQNEAQ. This sequence was found in a man aged 40-55 years who had recovered from COVID-19. Sample: peripheral blood. The chain recombines TRBV7-8 with TRBJ1-2; no clear D gene. The CDR3 protein is CASSPQEGGYHGYTF. The CDR3 bases are TGTGCCAGCAGCCCCCAGGAGGGTGGTTATCATGGCTACACCTTC.